The 22 T cell receptor beta chains below all came from one sample that was sequenced in a study of beta chain features in type 1 diabetes. Reverse transcribing all isolated RNA meant expressed TCRB transcripts were sequenced. Produced via immunoSEQ multiplex PCR; TCRdb's table is partial and in-frame only. The profile shows about 710,000 clones, over 11% of them singletons. Notes on the study in general: For Type 1 diabetes patients, all four CD4+ subsets carried TCRB CDR3s that were moderately but significantly shorter.

Their cognate antigens are unknown. What was sequenced was naive CD4+ T cells from blood. These receptor sequences come from a man between 18 and 29 years old with type 1 diabetes.

This clone appeared a few times. The V call is TRBV4-1, the J call TRBJ2-4; D possibly uses TRBD1 or TRBD2 (6 bases each). The V and J ends lost 1 base and 0 bases respectively, with 16 bases between them. The CDR3 has 18 amino acids. Germline values: CDR1 MGHRA, CDR2 YSYEKL. The CDR3 DNA is TGCGCCAGCAGCCAAGGGGGGGCTCGGGCGGTAGCCAAAAACATTCAGTACTTC. This codes for CASSQGGARAVAKNIQYF.

This clone was recorded a few times. The V call is TRBV2, the J call TRBJ2-5; TRBD1 or TRBD2 may be the D gene (5 bases each). This CDR3 spans 15 amino acids. Germline CDR1 is SNHLY and CDR2 is FYNNEI. The V end was cut by 10 bases, the J end by 5 bases, with 23 bases between. CDR3 DNA sequence: TGTGCCACCCTCGAAGGAAGTCTTTGGGGGGAGACCCAGTACTTC. Its translation: CATLEGSLWGETQYF.

The sample holds a few counts of this clone. The CDR3 reads CASSVAGQRPAGELFF. The CDR3 nucleotides read TGTGCCAGCAGCGTAGCCGGACAGAGACCCGCCGGGGAGCTGTTTTTT. V is TRBV9 and J is TRBJ2-2; possibly TRBD1 for D (6 bases). This CDR3 spans 16 amino acids. The germline gives CDR1 SGDLS, CDR2 YYNGEE. Trimming left V 0 bases short and J 6 bases short, with 15 bases between.

Concerning this clone itself: This sample includes further DNA sequences coding for the same CDR3. The rearrangement uses TRBV7-2 and TRBJ2-7, with D unclear. Germline loops: CDR1 SGHTA, CDR2 FQGNSA. This CDR3 spans 11 amino acids. Trimming cost V 5 bases and J 3 bases, with 5 bases left between them. The CDR3 nucleotides are TGTGCCAGCAGCACGAGCTACGAGCAGTACTTC. It yields the protein CASSTSYEQYF.

The CDR3 protein is CASSPLGLSYEQYF. The DNA of the CDR3 is TGTGCCAGCAGCCCTTTAGGGCTCTCCTACGAGCAGTACTTC. The chain is built from TRBV7-6 and TRBJ2-7; no firm D call. With 5 bases removed from V and 0 bases from J, the gap between germline ends came to 11 bases. Germline CDR1 and CDR2: SGHVS and FNYEAQ. The CDR3 runs 14 residues.

This clone came up a few times. The rearrangement links TRBV27 to TRBJ2-7; D is unresolved. This CDR3 spans 13 amino acids. V lost 0 bases to trimming and J lost 4 bases, with 7 bases between them. The germline CDR1 and CDR2 sequences are MNHEY and SMNVEV (reference sequence). The CDR3 DNA is TGTGCCAGCAGTTTATCGATAGCTTACGAGCAGTACTTC. This encodes CASSLSIAYEQYF.

This clone was counted only a few times. V and J are TRBV5-1 and TRBJ2-7; TRBD2 agrees at 13 bases. V was clipped by 5 bases and J by 4 bases; unmatched bases: 6. CDR3 length equals 15 residues. Germline loops: CDR1 SGHRS, CDR2 YFSETQ. CDR3: CASSSGTSGIYEQYF. Here the CDR3 DNA reads TGCGCCAGCAGTTCCGGGACTAGCGGGATTTACGAGCAGTACTTC.

The chain employs TRBV20-1 and TRBJ1-1, with no clear D. Germline V lookup: CDR1 DFQATT, CDR2 SNEGSKA (reference sequence). The CDR3 extends over 11 amino acids. Trimming removed 4 bases at V and 4 bases at J, with 7 bases between. CDR3 in DNA: TGCAGTGCTAAGCGAACCACTGAAGCTTTCTTT. This codes for CSAKRTTEAFF.

This clone was seen only a few times. The chain carries TRBV5-1 and TRBJ2-5; D is ambiguous. From germline, CDR1 is SGHRS and CDR2 YFSETQ. Trimming removed 0 bases from V and 0 bases from J, with 6 bases in between. CDR3 length: 14 residues. The CDR3 DNA reads TGCGCCAGCAGCTTGGGGGCTAACCAAGAGACCCAGTACTTC. Translating it yields CASSLGANQETQYF. The variable domain in full, with the rest retrieved from reference TRBV5-1 and TRBJ2-5, is KAGVTQTPRYLIKTRGQQVTLSCSPISGHRSVSWYQQTPGQGLQFLFEYFSETQRNKGNFPGRFSGRQFSNSRSEMNVSTLELGDSALYLCASSLGANQETQYFGPGTRLLVL.

This clone occurred a few times. The J gene is TRBJ2-7, the V gene TRBV9, with 7 bases that match TRBD1. Trimming cost V 4 bases and J 6 bases; bases outside gene matches: 10. Germline values: CDR1 SGDLS, CDR2 YYNGEE. This CDR3 spans 14 amino acids. CDR3 DNA sequence: TGTGCCAGCAGCCCCCGACAGGGATATAGCGAGCAGTACTTC. Its translation: CASSPRQGYSEQYF.

The gene calls are TRBV4-3 and TRBJ2-3; 9 bases map to TRBD2. The CDR3 covers 19 residues. From germline, CDR1 is LGHNA and CDR2 YSLEER. V lost 1 base to trimming and J lost 2 bases; unmatched junction nucleotides: 13. CDR3 in DNA: TGCGCCAGCAGCCAAGCCCCAAGCGGGGGGCCGGGCAACACAGATACGCAGTATTTT. This translates into CASSQAPSGGPGNTDTQYF.

This chain connects TRBV9 to TRBJ1-4, with 9 bases identical to TRBD1. The length of the CDR3 is 14 residues. Looked up from germline, CDR1 is SGDLS and CDR2 is YYNGEE. V trimming: 2 bases; J trimming: 6 bases; junction bases outside the gene matches: 2. The CDR3 region has the DNA TGTGCCAGCAGCGTCGGGACAGGGTATGAAAAACTGTTTTTT. It is translated as CASSVGTGYEKLFF.

This chain uses TRBV4-1 with TRBJ1-5, with D hard to call. CDR1 and CDR2 (germline): MGHRA, YSYEKL. The CDR3 runs 15 residues. Trimming shortened V by 4 bases and J by 2 bases, and 12 bases separated the two germline ends. CDR3 residues: CASSPGGSGNQPQHF. The CDR3 coding sequence is TGCGCCAGCAGCCCCGGCGGTTCGGGCAATCAGCCCCAGCATTTT.

This clone was seen a few times. Here the CDR3 DNA reads TGTGCCTGGAGGCACGGACGGATCTACGAGCAGTACTTC. Encoded protein: CAWRHGRIYEQYF. This rearrangement joins TRBV30 to TRBJ2-7; D not certain. Trimming cost V 3 bases and J 3 bases, with 12 bases left between them. CDR1 and CDR2 from the germline V gene are GTSNPN and SVGIG (reference sequence). The CDR3 runs to 13 residues.

This clone showed up just a few times. The V call is TRBV14, the J call TRBJ1-1; maybe TRBD1 (6 bases). Trimming pared 10 bases from V and 2 bases from J, leaving 14 bases between. The length of the CDR3 is 13 residues. The germline gives CDR1 SGHDN, CDR2 FVKESK. CDR3 amino acids: CATQGHLNTEAFF. The CDR3 region has the DNA TGTGCCACCCAGGGACACTTAAACACTGAAGCTTTCTTT.

The chain uses TRBV27 and TRBJ2-5; no reliable D call. CDR1 is MNHEY and CDR2 is SMNVEV in the germline V gene (reference sequence). Trimming stripped 8 bases from V and 6 bases from J, with 19 bases between. The length of the CDR3 is 14 residues. The CDR3 DNA is TGTGCCAGCGGTCTCTTGGTGGCTAAAAAGACCCAGTACTTC. Translating gives CASGLLVAKKTQYF.

This clone was seen a handful of times. The rearrangement uses TRBV4-1 and TRBJ2-7; the D gene is possibly TRBD2 (5 bases). Germline loops: CDR1 MGHRA, CDR2 YSYEKL. The V and J ends lost 0 bases and 1 base respectively, with 13 bases between them. The CDR3 is 16 amino acids. The CDR3 reads CASSQDRGLQSYEQYF. The DNA of the CDR3 is TGCGCCAGCAGCCAAGACCGAGGACTCCAATCCTACGAGCAGTACTTC.

This clone has a handful of counts. J is TRBJ2-5 and V is TRBV7-2; tentatively, D is TRBD2 (6 bases). This CDR3 has 16 amino acids. The ends were cut back, 1 base at V and 1 base at J, with 13 bases in the middle. Germline values: CDR1 SGHTA, CDR2 FQGNSA. The CDR3 nucleotides are TGTGCCAGCAGCTTAGTTTCCATCGGGGGCCAAGAGACCCAGTACTTC. Amino acid sequence: CASSLVSIGGQETQYF. Full variable domain (rest looked up from reference TRBV7-2 and TRBJ2-5): GAGVSQSPSNKVTEKGKDVELRCDPISGHTALYWYRQSLGQGLEFLIYFQGNSAPDKSGLPSDRFSAERTGGSVSTLTIQRTQQEDSAVYLCASSLVSIGGQETQYFGPGTRLLVL.

The chain joins TRBV13 to TRBJ2-3; D gene ambiguous. V lost 5 bases to trimming and J lost 5 bases, with 8 bases between them. Germline V gene sequence: CDR1 PRHDT, CDR2 FYEKMQ (reference sequence). The CDR3 is 12 amino acids. The CDR3 DNA sequence: TGTGCCAGCAGCCGCGGAGAAGATACGCAGTATTTT. This sequence encodes CASSRGEDTQYF.

The chain joins TRBV5-4 to TRBJ2-3, with TRBD2 identical over 12 bases. Trimming removed 6 bases from V and 0 bases from J; junction bases left unmatched: 5. The CDR3 is made up of 16 amino acids. Per the germline V gene, CDR1 is SGHNT and CDR2 is YYREEE (reference sequence). This CDR3 is CASTSGGDPSTDTQYF. CDR3 coding DNA: TGTGCCAGCACTAGCGGGGGGGACCCTAGCACAGATACGCAGTATTTT. The entire variable domain, with the rest obtained from reference TRBV5-4 and TRBJ2-3, is as follows: ETGVTQSPTHLIKTRGQQVTLRCSSQSGHNTVSWYQQALGQGPQFIFQYYREEENGRGNFPPRFSGLQFPNYSSELNVNALELDDSALYLCASTSGGDPSTDTQYFGPGTRLTVL.

The V and J genes are TRBV7-9 and TRBJ1-4, with 9 positions matching TRBD1. CDR1 is SEHNR and CDR2 is FQNEAQ in the germline V gene (reference sequence). V was clipped by 2 bases and J by 7 bases; unmatched bases: 5. The CDR3 loop spans 15 amino acids. The CDR3 here is CASSLSGQGGEKLFF. The CDR3 DNA sequence: TGTGCCAGCAGCTTATCGGGACAGGGAGGTGAAAAACTGTTTTTT. The full variable domain, in which reference TRBV7-9 and TRBJ1-4 provide the parts outside the CDR3, is DTGVSQNPRHKITKRGQNVTFRCDPISEHNRLYWYRQTLGQGPEFLTYFQNEAQLEKSRLLSDRFSAERPKGSFSTLEIQRTEQGDSAMYLCASSLSGQGGEKLFFGSGTQLSVL.

This clone was picked up a small number of times. The chain has TRBV29-1 and TRBJ2-3; perhaps D is TRBD1 or TRBD2 (6 bases each). Germline V lookup: CDR1 SQVTM, CDR2 ANQGSEA. Trimming removed 7 bases from V and 0 bases from J, with 17 bases in between. This CDR3 comprises 15 residues. The CDR3 sequence is CSAGGGPGSTDTQYF. CDR3 DNA: TGCAGCGCCGGTGGGGGGCCGGGTAGCACAGATACGCAGTATTTT.